The 27 T cell receptor beta chains listed next were all sequenced from one sample in a study of blood T cell repertoires in COVID-19. The repertoire was sequenced with immunoSEQ multiplex PCR; TCRdb's copy has only in-frame clones and lacks some. The sample yields about 32,000 clones, about 90% seen once. Sequenced sample: peripheral blood. The receptors stem from a man between 65 and 79 years old with active or convalescent COVID-19.

The chain joins TRBV6-5 to TRBJ2-7, with 8 bases lining up with TRBD1. CDR3 length: 14 residues. The germline CDR1 and CDR2 sequences are MNHEY and SVGAGI. V trimming: 10 bases; J trimming: 7 bases; junction bases outside the gene matches: 15. The CDR3 DNA sequence: TGTGCCACTTCCGGGGGACAGGCTGGATCGGAGCAGTACTTC. This sequence encodes CATSGGQAGSEQYF.

V is TRBV6-2 or TRBV6-3 and J is TRBJ1-1, with D possibly TRBD1 on 5 matching bases. The ends were cut back, 5 bases at V and 4 bases at J, with 11 bases in the middle. The germline V gene has CDR1 MNHEY and CDR2 SVGEGT. CDR3 size: 13 residues. The CDR3 sequence: CASSHSRGTEAFF. As DNA, the CDR3 is TGTGCCAGCAGTCATTCAAGGGGCACTGAAGCTTTCTTT.

The V and J genes are TRBV27 and TRBJ1-5; 8 bases map to TRBD1. Trimming at V came to 5 bases and at J to 5 bases, leaving 8 bases not matched to a gene. Per germline, CDR1 MNHEY and CDR2 SMNVEV (reference sequence). The CDR3 length is 15 residues. The CDR3 nucleotides read TGTGCCAGCAGTGCTCAGGGGGCGAGGGATCAGCCCCAGCATTTT. Its translation: CASSAQGARDQPQHF.

The chain recombines TRBV9 with TRBJ1-4; 10 bases are shared with TRBD1. Unmatched junction bases numbered 4, after V lost 4 bases and J lost 7 bases. The CDR3 has 14 amino acids. Germline V lookup: CDR1 SGDLS, CDR2 YYNGEE. Here the CDR3 reads CASSSGQGFEKLFF. CDR3 DNA sequence: TGTGCCAGCAGCTCGGGACAGGGGTTTGAAAAACTGTTTTTT.

V is TRBV12-3 or TRBV12-4 and J is TRBJ2-1; D perhaps matches TRBD2 (5 bases). The CDR3 totals 13 residues. Trimming removed 4 bases from V and 7 bases from J, with 11 bases in between. The CDR3 sequence: CASSSPSGNEQFF. CDR3 coding DNA: TGTGCCAGCAGTTCCCCAAGCGGAAATGAGCAGTTCTTC.

The rearrangement joins TRBV11-2 to TRBJ2-5, with D maybe TRBD2 (5 bases). Germline CDR1 SGHAT, CDR2 FQNNGV. The CDR3 has 13 residues. Trimming pared 5 bases from V and 7 bases from J, leaving 14 bases between. In DNA form, the CDR3 reads TGTGCCAGCAGCCCGTTTACACGGGGGACCCAGTACTTC. It codes for CASSPFTRGTQYF.

The chain combines TRBV10-3 with TRBJ2-6, with 8 positions matching TRBD2. The CDR3 totals 17 residues. Trimming cost V 3 bases and J 2 bases; bases outside gene matches: 6. The V gene's germline CDR1 is ENHRY and CDR2 SYGVKD. CDR3 in amino acids: CAISDESGGTGANVLTF. The CDR3 region has the DNA TGTGCCATCAGTGATGAGAGCGGGGGCACTGGGGCCAACGTCCTGACTTTC.

The chain employs TRBV19 and TRBJ1-3; D remains unclear. CDR3 size: 15 residues. Trimming cost V 2 bases and J 1 base, with 9 bases left between them. Germline assignment: CDR1 LNHDA and CDR2 SQIVND (reference sequence). The CDR3: CASSILGGSGNTIYF. CDR3 coding DNA: TGTGCCAGTAGTATATTAGGAGGATCTGGAAACACCATATATTTT.

This rearrangement joins TRBV18 to TRBJ1-4, with D perhaps matching TRBD1 (5 bases). Deletions cut 6 bases from V and 14 bases from J, with 13 bases between. The CDR3 loop spans 11 amino acids. The germline CDR1 and CDR2 sequences are KGHSH and LQKENI. The CDR3: CASSPDSVLFF. DNA of the CDR3: TGTGCCAGCTCCCCAGACAGTGTCCTGTTTTTT.

The chain couples TRBV12-3 or TRBV12-4 to TRBJ1-1; 8 bases line up with TRBD1. The CDR3 runs to 13 residues. Germline trimming cut 6 bases from V and 5 bases from J; bases unmatched to any gene: 5. This chain's CDR3 is CASRDRQGTEAFF. Here the CDR3 DNA reads TGTGCCAGCAGGGATAGACAGGGGACTGAAGCTTTCTTT.

CDR3 DNA: TGTGCCAGCAGCCCCCCGACCAGGGGTCCTCGTTACGAGCAGTACTTC. Amino acids: CASSPPTRGPRYEQYF. The rearrangement links TRBV5-4 to TRBJ2-7, with D maybe TRBD1 (6 bases). Trimming cost V 4 bases and J 4 bases, with 21 bases left between them. The CDR3 contains 16 residues. From germline, CDR1 is SGHNT and CDR2 YYREEE (reference sequence).

This clone occurred once. The CDR3, as DNA: TGCAGTGCTCGAAGACAGCCTGAAGCTTTCTTT. Its translation is CSARRQPEAFF. This chain links TRBV20-1 with TRBJ1-1; D possibly corresponds to TRBD1 (5 bases). The V end was cut by 5 bases, the J end by 6 bases, with 10 bases between. The germline CDR1 and CDR2 sequences are DFQATT and SNEGSKA (reference sequence). The length of the CDR3 is 11 residues.

The chain is built from TRBV28 and TRBJ2-7, with 8 nucleotides matching TRBD1. V shed 6 bases, J shed 3 bases, and the junction held 10 bases outside the gene matches. This CDR3 is built from 15 residues. The germline V gene has CDR1 MDHEN and CDR2 SYDVKM. CDR3 bases: TGTGCCAGCAGGATCCAGGGGGCGCGTCTCTACGAGCAGTACTTC. It codes for CASRIQGARLYEQYF.

The V call is TRBV18, the J call TRBJ1-4; TRBD1 matches 8 bases. This CDR3 is built from 17 residues. The germline V gene encodes CDR1 KGHSH and CDR2 LQKENI. J gave up 0 bases and V 1 base, and 4 bases lay outside the gene matches. CDR3 in DNA: TGTGCCAGCTCACCACTTTCGGGACAGGCAACTAATGAAAAACTGTTTTTT. Translated, it gives CASSPLSGQATNEKLFF.

The rearrangement links TRBV7-2 to TRBJ2-3; TRBD2 agrees at 12 bases. The trim removed 4 bases at V and 4 bases at J, leaving 3 bases unmatched. Germline V gene sequence: CDR1 SGHTA, CDR2 FQGNSA. The CDR3 spans 15 residues. CDR3 residues: CASSSLAGGADTQYF. DNA for the CDR3: TGTGCCAGCAGCTCACTAGCGGGAGGAGCAGATACGCAGTATTTT.

In nucleotides, the CDR3 is TGTGCCAGCAGCTTAGCAGCGGATCAGCCCCAGCATTTT. It specifies CASSLAADQPQHF. V is TRBV7-3 and J is TRBJ1-5; D ambiguous. Germline assignment: CDR1 SGHTA and CDR2 FQGTGA. The CDR3 sequence is 13 residues long. Trimming shortened V by 2 bases and J by 5 bases, and 7 bases separated the two germline ends.

This chain connects TRBV30 to TRBJ1-1; TRBD1 is a possible D gene (5 bases). The germline gives CDR1 GTSNPN, CDR2 SVGIG (reference sequence). V was clipped by 4 bases and J by 10 bases, with 19 bases between them. The CDR3 runs 13 residues. This CDR3 is CAWNPRGGSVAFF. CDR3 nucleotide sequence: TGTGCCTGGAACCCTCGGGGGGGGTCGGTAGCTTTCTTT.

This clone was counted once. The chain employs TRBV10-1 and TRBJ1-2; D may be TRBD1 (6 bases). The length of the CDR3 is 13 residues. Trimming removed 4 bases at V and 5 bases at J, with 11 bases between. In germline, CDR1 is WNHNN, CDR2 SYGVQD (reference sequence). The chain's CDR3 is CASSAGVDYGYTF. The CDR3 nucleotides read TGCGCCAGCAGTGCAGGGGTGGATTATGGCTACACCTTC.

V gene TRBV10-3 combines with J gene TRBJ1-1; D possibly corresponds to TRBD1 (6 bases). The CDR3 spans 14 residues. Germline loops: CDR1 ENHRY, CDR2 SYGVKD. Trimming left V 5 bases short and J 0 bases short, with 10 bases between. CDR3 nucleotide sequence: TGTGCCATCAGTCCGCAGGGGTTGAACACTGAAGCTTTCTTT. Translated, it gives CAISPQGLNTEAFF.

This clone was seen a single time. The CDR3 here is CATSTKLTGRVGGYTF. CDR3 nucleotides: TGTGCCACCAGCACCAAACTTACAGGGCGGGTAGGCGGCTACACCTTC. J is TRBJ1-2 and V is TRBV15, with TRBD1 as a possible D gene (6 bases). Trimming removed 4 bases from V and 8 bases from J, with 23 bases in between. This CDR3 is built from 16 residues. The germline V gene has CDR1 LNHNV and CDR2 YYDKDF (reference sequence).

The chain carries TRBV2 and TRBJ1-1; D perhaps matches TRBD1 (6 bases). The CDR3 runs to 11 residues. Trimming shortened V by 10 bases and J by 3 bases, and 9 bases separated the two germline ends. Germline V gene lookup returns CDR1 SNHLY and CDR2 FYNNEI. The CDR3 DNA follows: TGTGCCACCTCAGGGGACACTGAAGCTTTCTTT. This translates into CATSGDTEAFF.

This clone is a singleton in its sample. The chain is built from TRBV29-1 and TRBJ1-1; D ambiguous. Germline V gene lookup returns CDR1 SQVTM and CDR2 ANQGSEA. This CDR3 contains 13 residues. The ends were cut back, 2 bases at V and 5 bases at J, with 12 bases in the middle. This CDR3 is CSVERIILTEAFF. The CDR3 region has the DNA TGCAGCGTTGAACGTATTATACTGACTGAAGCTTTCTTT.

The gene calls are TRBV5-1 and TRBJ1-4, with 10 bases matching TRBD1. V lost 0 bases, J lost 0 bases, and 2 bases stayed unmatched. There are 17 residues in the CDR3. Germline V lookup: CDR1 SGHRS, CDR2 YFSETQ. CDR3 sequence reads: CASSLGDRGATNEKLFF. The CDR3 DNA sequence: TGCGCCAGCAGCTTGGGGGACAGGGGAGCAACTAATGAAAAACTGTTTTTT.

V is TRBV2 and J is TRBJ1-6, with 7 bases matching TRBD1. The CDR3 contains 14 residues. After removal of 4 bases from V and 10 bases from J, the junction contained 7 bases not matched to a gene. The germline gives CDR1 SNHLY, CDR2 FYNNEI. CDR3: CASSGRTGRSPLHF. In DNA form, the CDR3 reads TGTGCCAGCAGTGGCCGGACAGGTAGATCACCCCTCCACTTT.

The rearrangement joins TRBV5-1 to TRBJ2-5; weak D call: TRBD1 (6 bases). CDR3 size: 15 residues. V lost 0 bases and J 5 bases, leaving 14 bases between the germline ends. Germline CDR1 and CDR2: SGHRS and YFSETQ. DNA for the CDR3: TGCGCCAGCAGCTTGGATTTAGGGGGATCGGAGACCCAGTACTTC. Amino acids: CASSLDLGGSETQYF.

This clone was detected only a few times. The rearrangement links TRBV5-4 to TRBJ1-1; D gene unclear. Germline V CDR1 and CDR2: SGHNT, YYREEE (reference sequence). The CDR3 is 12 amino acids. V shed 2 bases and J shed 4 bases, with 6 bases lying between them. CDR3 coding DNA: TGTGCCAGCAGCTTACAGTTCACTGAAGCTTTCTTT. This sequence encodes CASSLQFTEAFF.

The CDR3 here is CASSLKLFTGELFF. CDR3 coding DNA: TGTGCCAGCAGCTTAAAGCTATTCACCGGGGAGCTGTTTTTT. The chain is built from TRBV7-3 and TRBJ2-2; D call uncertain. Trimming took 1 base from V and 4 from J, leaving 7 bases between them. The V gene's germline CDR1 is SGHTA and CDR2 FQGTGA. This CDR3 has 14 residues.